The entry below gives a single T cell receptor (beta chain) sequence along with its context. Trimming stripped 5 bases from V and 2 bases from J, with 15 bases between. CDR3 length: 15 amino acids. The germline CDR1 and CDR2 sequences are SGHDN and FVKESK. The sample originates from a study of blood T cell repertoires in COVID-19. Study as a whole: The United States, Italy and Spain supplied acute and convalescent COVID-19 samples.

Assay: immunoSEQ multiplex PCR; the TCRdb copy retains only in-frame clones and omits some. This table has 150,000 to 200,000 clones, about 80% appearing once. The source material was peripheral blood. The chain combines TRBV14 with TRBJ2-5; a weak D match, TRBD1 (6 bases). The TCR sequence derives from a human donor with acute or convalescent COVID-19. The donor label of this sample is uncertain. CDR3 residues: CASSWMGRGQETQYF. CDR3 nucleotides: TGTGCCAGCAGCTGGATGGGCAGGGGACAAGAGACCCAGTACTTC.